One T cell receptor (beta chain) is described in this entry. Antigen unknown. Read data end 3 residues before the CDR3 end; the end is taken from the germline J gene. The sample originates from a study of T cells in women clearing cervical HPV infection. immunoSEQ multiplex PCR used an average of approximately 1,300 ng genomic DNA. Here immunoSEQ multiplex PCR was the method, and the copy in TCRdb shows in-frame clones only, minus some. The table lists some 40,000 clones. CDR1 and CDR2 (germline): SGHTA, FQGNSA. Trimming left V 5 bases short and J 3 bases short, with 8 bases between. The CDR3 is 13 residues long. Study-wide points: TRBV6-7 relative abundance averaged about 0.1% in cases and 0.15% to 0.2% in controls. CIN3+ cases had significantly higher TCR richness than controls; evenness did not differ.

The rearrangement uses TRBV7-2 and TRBJ1-5, with no clear D. The sample taken for sequencing was blood buffy coat. The clonotype originates from a woman aged 18-70 years with a cervical HPV16 infection that either progressed to CIN3+ or cleared (not recorded which). The sequenced part of the CDR3 DNA is TGTGCCAGCAGCCTTCCCCCCAATCAGCCC. This gives the protein CASSLPPNQP. The entire CDR3 reads CASSLPPNQPQHF.